A selection of T cell receptor beta chains follows, all from one sample in a study of cytomegalovirus exposure and HLA in healthy donors. Assay used: immunoSEQ multiplex PCR; TCRdb lists only in-frame clones, some missing. Its table records around 100,000 clones. The sequenced material came from PBMCs. The receptors stem from a man aged 25-40 years in good health and CMV-seronegative. CDR3s include the opening cysteine and the closing phenylalanine or tryptophan. A D gene is named only where the DNA matches it firmly.

j_call | d_call | v_call | cdr3_length | cdr3_nt | cdr3_aa
TRBJ1-4 | TRBD1 | TRBV19 | 16 | TGTGCCAGTAGCCCGAGTTGGGACAGCTACAATGAAAAACTGTTTTTT | CASSPSWDSYNEKLFF
TRBJ1-4 | TRBD1 | TRBV5-1 | 14 | TGCGCCAGCAGCCCCGGGACAGGGCATGAAAAACTGTTTTTT | CASSPGTGHEKLFF
TRBJ2-2 | . | TRBV13 | 15 | TGTGCCAGCAGCAGACAGGTTGTAAGCACCGGGGAGCTGTTTTTT | CASSRQVVSTGELFF
TRBJ2-3 | . | TRBV7-2 | 18 | TGTGCCAGCAGCACCCGCCACCTCGGGACAAGTAGGGCAGATACGCAGTATTTT | CASSTRHLGTSRADTQYF
TRBJ2-1 | TRBD1 | TRBV7-9 | 14 | TGTGCCAGCAGCTTGGACAGGGGGCGAAATGAGCAGTTCTTC | CASSLDRGRNEQFF
TRBJ1-4 | . | TRBV11-2 | 16 | TGTGCCAGCACCTACCCGGCGGGAGCTCGGGGTGAAAAACTGTTTTTT | CASTYPAGARGEKLFF
TRBJ2-5 | TRBD1 | TRBV7-2 | 14 | TGTGCCAGCAGCCAGAGGACAGGGGAAGAGACCCAGTACTTC | CASSQRTGEETQYF
TRBJ2-5 | . | TRBV19 | 14 | TGTGCCAGTAGTATAGAAACAGGGTCGGAGACCCAGTACTTC | CASSIETGSETQYF
TRBJ1-3 | . | TRBV6-6 | 13 | TGTGCCAGCAAGCAGCGGGAAATCCACACCATATATTTT | CASKQREIHTIYF
TRBJ2-5 | TRBD2 | TRBV4-3 | 17 | TGCGCCAGCAGCCAGAGGGGGCTAGCGGGGGGGGAAGAGACCCAGTACTTC | CASSQRGLAGGEETQYF
TRBJ1-3 | TRBD1 | TRBV11-2 | 15 | TGTGCCAGCAGCCCTGGACAGGCTATAGGAAACACCATATATTTT | CASSPGQAIGNTIYF
TRBJ1-5 | TRBD1 | TRBV2 | 17 | TGTGCCACGGGGAGGGACAGGGGCTTTGGTAGCAATCAGCCCCAGCATTTT | CATGRDRGFGSNQPQHF
TRBJ2-2 | . | TRBV6-6 | 12 | TGTGCCAGCACCCCCTATGCCGGGGAGCTGTTTTTT | CASTPYAGELFF
TRBJ1-5 | . | TRBV6-1 | 16 | TGTGCCAGCAGTGGCCAAGCGACTTATTCAAACCAGCCCCAGCATTTT | CASSGQATYSNQPQHF
TRBJ2-3 | . | TRBV15 | 15 | TGTGCCACCAGCAGAGATGGTAAAGACATAGATACGCAGTATTTT | CATSRDGKDIDTQYF
TRBJ1-5 | . | TRBV7-6 | 14 | TGTGCCAGCAGCTTAGGGACATACAATCAGCCCCAGCATTTT | CASSLGTYNQPQHF
TRBJ2-5 | . | TRBV7-3 | 13 | TGTGCCAGCAGCTCGATGGGGGGAGAGACCCAGTACTTC | CASSSMGGETQYF
TRBJ2-2 | . | TRBV19 | 15 | TGTGCCAGTAGTACAGCGACAGGGAACACCGGGGAGCTGTTTTTT | CASSTATGNTGELFF
TRBJ2-3 | . | TRBV11-2 | 13 | TGTGCCAGCAGCTACGACTCTCCGGATACGCAGTATTTT | CASSYDSPDTQYF
TRBJ2-7 | TRBD2 | TRBV4-1 | 15 | TGCGCCAGCAGCGCCCTAGCGGGGGGGTTCTACGAGCAGTACTTC | CASSALAGGFYEQYF
TRBJ1-2 | . | TRBV6-1 | 12 | TGTGCCAGCACAAGCAGGAACTATGGCTACACCTTC | CASTSRNYGYTF
TRBJ2-7 | TRBD1 | TRBV11-3 | 13 | TGTGCCAGCAGCTCGCGGACAGGGGGGGGACAGTACTTC | CASSSRTGGGQYF
TRBJ1-2 | TRBD1 | TRBV2 | 18 | TGTGCCAGCAGTGAGTTCTTTCCCGACAGGGGGCATTTTGATGGCTACACCTTC | CASSEFFPDRGHFDGYTF
TRBJ1-3 | . | TRBV5-1 | 15 | TGCGCCAGCAGCTCGATGGGAGCCTCTGGAAACACCATATATTTT | CASSSMGASGNTIYF
TRBJ1-4 | . | TRBV7-8 | 16 | TGTGCCAGCAGCTTAGAATTGGCGGGAATTAATGAAAAACTGTTTTTT | CASSLELAGINEKLFF
TRBJ2-5 | TRBD2 | TRBV7-9 | 18 | TGTGCCAGCAGCTCATTCCGGACTAGCGGGGGGTTACAAGAGACCCAGTACTTC | CASSSFRTSGGLQETQYF
TRBJ1-5 | TRBD1 | TRBV6-4 | 15 | TGTGCCAGCGACAGGGAGGAGGGCAACAATCAGCCCCAGCATTTT | CASDREEGNNQPQHF
TRBJ1-1 | TRBD1 | TRBV4-1 | 15 | TGCGCCAGCAGCCCCTTGGGACAGCCGAACACTGAAGCTTTCTTT | CASSPLGQPNTEAFF
TRBJ1-1 | . | TRBV7-3 | 15 | TGTGCCAGCAGCTTACAGGGGACGCCGAACACTGAAGCTTTCTTT | CASSLQGTPNTEAFF
TRBJ2-7 | TRBD2 | TRBV15 | 13 | TGTGCCACCAGAGTAGCGGGGGTCTACGAGCAGTACTTC | CATRVAGVYEQYF
TRBJ2-1 | . | TRBV9 | 13 | TGTGCCAGCAGCGTAGTAGAGGGGGAAGGGCAGTTCTTC | CASSVVEGEGQFF
TRBJ1-2 | TRBD1 | TRBV28 | 15 | TGTGCCAGCAGTTTAGTTGGACAGGGGTACTATGGCTACACCTTC | CASSLVGQGYYGYTF
TRBJ1-1 | . | TRBV5-1 | 14 | TGCGCCAGCAGCCTAGCCGTCTCGAACACTGAAGCTTTCTTT | CASSLAVSNTEAFF
TRBJ2-7 | TRBD1 | TRBV4-1 | 15 | TGCGCCAGCAGCCCGCTGGGACAGGGGACCTACGAGCAGTACTTC | CASSPLGQGTYEQYF
TRBJ1-5 | . | TRBV7-2 | 15 | TGTGCCAGCAGAACAACGGGGTCAGCAGATCAGCCCCAGCATTTT | CASRTTGSADQPQHF
TRBJ1-1 | TRBD1 | TRBV2 | 14 | TGTGCCAGCAGTGGAGGACAGGGGAACACTGAAGCTTTCTTT | CASSGGQGNTEAFF
TRBJ2-2 | . | TRBV9 | 14 | TGTGCCAGCAGCCCCCTAGGAGACACCGGGGAGCTGTTTTTT | CASSPLGDTGELFF
TRBJ2-1 | . | TRBV7-9 | 12 | TGTGCCAGCAGCTTAGATCCGAATGAGCAGTTCTTC | CASSLDPNEQFF
TRBJ1-6 | . | TRBV6-1 | 15 | TGTGCCAGCAGTGAGGAGAGCTCCTATAATTCACCCCTCCACTTT | CASSEESSYNSPLHF
TRBJ2-7 | TRBD1 | TRBV5-1 | 15 | TGCGCCAGCAGCGCGCAACCGGGACAGGGGTACGAGCAGTACTTC | CASSAQPGQGYEQYF
TRBJ2-2 | TRBD1 | TRBV5-1 | 16 | TGCGCCAGCAGCTTGGTGGGACAGGGTGGCACCGGGGAGCTGTTTTTT | CASSLVGQGGTGELFF
TRBJ1-2 | . | TRBV5-4 | 13 | TGCGCCAGCAGCTTGGTTAGTCAGGATGGCTACACCTTC | CASSLVSQDGYTF
TRBJ2-3 | TRBD2 | TRBV5-1 | 16 | TGCGCCAGCAGAGCTTCAGCGGGGGGGTTCACAGATACGCAGTATTTT | CASRASAGGFTDTQYF
TRBJ2-3 | TRBD2 | TRBV6-4 | 14 | TGTGCCAGCAGTGAAGCGGGGGAGACAGATACGCAGTATTTT | CASSEAGETDTQYF
TRBJ2-7 | . | TRBV5-1 | 15 | TGCGCCAGCAGCATGGAGGGGATGTGGTCCTACGAGCAGTACTTC | CASSMEGMWSYEQYF
TRBJ2-5 | . | TRBV11-3 | 13 | TGTGCCAGCAGCCCGCGGGACTCCGAGACCCAGTACTTC | CASSPRDSETQYF
TRBJ1-2 | . | TRBV5-6 | 16 | TGTGCCAGCAGCTTGGACCAGGGAGGGGACCTACGACGCTACACCTTC | CASSLDQGGDLRRYTF
TRBJ2-7 | TRBD1 | TRBV5-4 | 16 | TGTGCCAGCAGCTCCAGGCCGGGACAGGGATCCTACGAGCAGTACTTC | CASSSRPGQGSYEQYF
TRBJ2-6 | . | TRBV19 | 17 | TGTGCCAGTAGGACAGACCCTGGGATCTCTGGGGCCAACGTCCTGACTTTC | CASRTDPGISGANVLTF
TRBJ2-2 | TRBD1 | TRBV7-9 | 16 | TGTGCCAGCAGCTCCCCGGGACAGGGGCGGGCCGGGGAGCTGTTTTTT | CASSSPGQGRAGELFF
TRBJ2-2 | TRBD1 | TRBV19 | 15 | TGTGCCAGTAGTGGATGGGACAGGGAGAGAACGGAGCTGTTTTTT | CASSGWDRERTELFF
TRBJ2-1 | TRBD2 | TRBV13 | 17 | TGTGCCAGCAGCCCGTACCTTAGCGGGGGCCCCTACAATGAGCAGTTCTTC | CASSPYLSGGPYNEQFF
TRBJ2-1 | TRBD1 | TRBV11-2 | 15 | TGTGCCAGCAGCCCGGGGACAGGTGTTTTACGGGAGCAGTTCTTC | CASSPGTGVLREQFF
TRBJ2-1 | . | TRBV18 | 14 | TGTGCCAGCTCACCACCGGCAGGGGGGAATGAGCAGTTCTTC | CASSPPAGGNEQFF
TRBJ1-1 | . | TRBV25-1 | 13 | TGTGCCAGTGCCTTGGGCCTGAACACTGAAGCTTTCTTT | CASALGLNTEAFF
TRBJ1-1 | . | TRBV15 | 17 | TGTGCCACCAGCAGAGAGGTGAGGGCAGGGGAGTACACTGAAGCTTTCTTT | CATSREVRAGEYTEAFF
TRBJ1-6 | . | TRBV7-2 | 14 | TGTGCCAGCAGCTTAGTTTACAGTGGTTCACCCCTCCACTTT | CASSLVYSGSPLHF